This TCR beta chain was captured in a study of pediatric ulcerative colitis. Sequencing was at survey level. Clones were read by immunoSEQ multiplex PCR, and TCRdb kept only the in-frame ones, dropping some. The table includes 35,000 to 45,000 clones, approximately 82% detected once. The CDR3 has 13 residues. V dropped 4 bases and J dropped 7 bases, with 13 bases sitting between them. Germline-derived CDR1 and CDR2 are GTSNPN and SVGIG (reference sequence). The sequenced sample consisted of blood. The receptor was isolated from a girl aged 5-17 years with moderate ulcerative colitis. The chain carries TRBV30 and TRBJ1-4, with D maybe TRBD1 (5 bases). In DNA, the CDR3 is TGTGCCTGGAACATAAGGGGTGGTGAAAAACTGTTTTTT. This sequence encodes CAWNIRGGEKLFF.